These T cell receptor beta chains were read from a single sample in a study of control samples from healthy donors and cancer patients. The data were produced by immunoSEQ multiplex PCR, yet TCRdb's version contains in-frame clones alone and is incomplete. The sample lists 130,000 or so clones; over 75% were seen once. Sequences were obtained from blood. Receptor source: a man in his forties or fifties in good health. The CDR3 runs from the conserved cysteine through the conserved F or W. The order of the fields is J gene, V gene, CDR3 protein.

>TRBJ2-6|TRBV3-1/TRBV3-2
CASSPRPGQGPGANVLTF
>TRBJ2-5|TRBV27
CASSPGTSGGGETQYF
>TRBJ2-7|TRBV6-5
CASSYSDRGTYEQYF
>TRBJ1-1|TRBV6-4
CASSDLRGEAFF
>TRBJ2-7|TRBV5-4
CASSPGTFWNEQYF
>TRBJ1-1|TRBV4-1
CASSSTAFPEAFF
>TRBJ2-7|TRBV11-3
CASSAGSEESEQYF
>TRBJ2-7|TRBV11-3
CASSPGLARYEQYF
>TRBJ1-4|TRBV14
CASSRSTPLGEKLFF
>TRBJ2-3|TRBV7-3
CASSFQGGPGSSDTQYF
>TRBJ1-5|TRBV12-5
CASGLTGGPNQPQHF
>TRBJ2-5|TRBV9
CASNPDDRGQETQYF
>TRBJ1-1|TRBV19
CASHDARFQRGAFF
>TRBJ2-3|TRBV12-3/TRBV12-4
CASSMLDTQYF
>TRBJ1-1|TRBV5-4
CASSLDQNTEAFF
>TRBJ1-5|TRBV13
CASSFGRGSNQPQHF
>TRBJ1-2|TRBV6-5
CASYPMTGNYGYTF
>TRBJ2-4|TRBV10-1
CASSEGGAGENIQYF
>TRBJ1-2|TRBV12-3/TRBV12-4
CASNPGINYGYTF
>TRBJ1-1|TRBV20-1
CSASMNAGGWTEAFF
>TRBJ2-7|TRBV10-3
CAISQDREAYEQYF
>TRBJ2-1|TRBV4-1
CASSPVGSSYNEQFF
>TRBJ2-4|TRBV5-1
CASSFSNSLAKNIQYF
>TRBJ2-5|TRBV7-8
CASSFYRETQYF
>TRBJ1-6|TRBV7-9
CASSLDGNRAVRSPLHF
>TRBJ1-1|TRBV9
CASSATLTNTEAFF
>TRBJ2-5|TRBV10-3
CAISAQTQETQYF
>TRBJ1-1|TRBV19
CASNIRGRTEAFF
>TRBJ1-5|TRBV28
CASSFPNQPQHF
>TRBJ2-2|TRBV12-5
CASSKRGLNTGELFF
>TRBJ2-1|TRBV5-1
CASSFLNRSSYNEQFF
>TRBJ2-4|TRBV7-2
CASSLEQLNPIQYF
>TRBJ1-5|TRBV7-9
CASSLGTGGPNQPQHF
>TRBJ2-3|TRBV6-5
CASTYRGGTQYF
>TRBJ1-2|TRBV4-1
CASSPGTGLNGVYGYTF
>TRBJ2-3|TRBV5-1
CASSLSGVTDTQYF
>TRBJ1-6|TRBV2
CASGGQGTYNSPLHF
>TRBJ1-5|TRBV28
CASSLIRGLSNQPQHF
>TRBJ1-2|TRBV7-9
CASSLNSMSPYGYTF
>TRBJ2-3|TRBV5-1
CASTYGGTGVGDTQYF
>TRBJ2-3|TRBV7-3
CASAISTDTQYF
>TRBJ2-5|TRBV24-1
CATSDPGTGIYQETQYF
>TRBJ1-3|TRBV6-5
CASPSSGNTIYF
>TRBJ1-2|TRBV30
CAWIREGYGYTF
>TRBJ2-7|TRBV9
CASSATGRGTDEQYF
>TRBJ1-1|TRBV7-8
CASSAGGWTNTEAFF
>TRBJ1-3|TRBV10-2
CASGVGLSGNTIYF
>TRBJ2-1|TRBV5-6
CASSLANLYNEQFF
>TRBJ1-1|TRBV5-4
CASSSPTGAIPPPNTEAFF
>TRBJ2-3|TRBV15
CATSRDGGLTTDTQYF
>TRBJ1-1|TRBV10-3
CAINGQGGKTEAFF
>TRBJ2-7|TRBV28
CATDRYTSYEQYF
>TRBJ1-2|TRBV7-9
CASSAEQRYYGYTF
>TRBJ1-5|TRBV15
CATSSPGQGARQPQHF